This T cell receptor beta chain is from a study of shared clonotypes between healthy human individuals (dated by TCRdb to 2019 to 2021). Regarding the study in general: The cohort comprised a couple of women and a few men aged 18 to 49 years. Leukapheresis yielded between about 0.85 and 10 billion PBMCs per donor. For each donor, CD4 naive and CD4 memory were each run on three plates, CD8 naive on two plates, and CD8 memory on one plate. To increase sequencing depth and limit assay-specific biases, different laboratories used diverse techniques to prepare libraries and sequence TCR repertoires. To estimate repertoire size and how much clonotype sharing occurs between individuals, the study deeply sequenced the blood TCR repertoires of several healthy adults.

Healthy HIV-negative adults with no recently reported acute infections or vaccinations were included as donors. Only Caucasian adults living in Nashville, Tennessee, USA were represented among the donors. CD4+ T cells were enriched by magnetic negative selection, after which naive cells were positively selected on CD45RA and the negative fraction was taken as the memory subset. After blood collection by leukapheresis, PBMCs were isolated using Ficoll-Histopaque density gradient centrifugation and then cryopreserved in the vapor phase of liquid nitrogen. Purity and quantity of every magnetically sorted T cell population were checked by analytical flow cytometry. Genomic DNA was isolated from every sorted fraction and measured by UV absorbance on a Nanodrop 2000c. V is trimmed back by 6 bases and J by 6 bases, and the junction contains 12 bases that no gene match accounts for. Taken from cysteine to phenylalanine, the CDR3 has 15 residues. The sequence is cut down to CDR3 DNA, 45 bases in frame from base 1. CDR1 and CDR2, looked up from the germline V gene, are KGHSH and LQKENI.

Using the deep immunoSEQ assay, TCR CDR3 regions were amplified from genomic DNA by multiplex PCR. Extracted genomic DNA from each cell subset was spread evenly across all wells of several immunoSEQ 96-well plates, with each plate serving as a replicate. For sorted subsets, approximately 190 ng of genomic DNA, equivalent to some 33,000 T cell genomes, went into each replicate PCR. Purified libraries were measured with a Qubit 3.0 fluorometer, size-checked on a Bioanalyzer 2100, and measured again with the KAPA Library Quantification kit. Each immunoSEQ 96-well plate was sequenced on its own single-read 150-cycle Illumina NextSeq 550 flow cell. The study's own analysis went as follows. The immunoSEQ output contained only junctional sequences without quality scores, so filtering could not match that applied to full-length reads. Sequences were annotated with PyIR, a Python wrapper for IgBLAST v1.9, and V/J genes and CDR3 were assigned using IMGT germline references. Reads were removed for weak V/J assignments (E-value above 1e-6), missing CDR3, stop codons, out-of-frame junctions, or ambiguous translated residues. A V3J clonotype was defined by an identical inferred V gene, J gene, and CDR3 amino acid sequence. To compute the percentage overlap between repertoires, the number of shared unique clonotypes was divided by the size of the smaller repertoire. RTK rarefaction, the Chao1 estimator, and Recon v2.1 estimates of unobserved clonotypes were used to assess repertoire richness. Generation probabilities for all TCRbeta clonotypes obtained by the gDNA method from four donors were computed using OLGA. Held by TCRdb, this immuneACCESS table contains in-frame sequences only and omits some clones. Under half of the omission traces to an unresolved V gene where checked; the cause of the rest is unknown. The V and J calls and the clone size are those of that table, but D and trimming were determined from the DNA. The sample has 600,000 to 750,000 clones on record, 72% of them singletons. About 1.7% of the sample rests with the top ten.

To note about this clone: No antigen is known for it. No base quality values were provided; no much bigger clone lies one nucleotide off.

Study-wide findings and limitations: Even with the large sequencing depth, rarefaction of the sorted-subset datasets indicated that sequencing was incomplete. Estimated clonotype richness was generally larger for naive than for memory subsets. Only blood was sampled, and tissue TCR repertoires likely differ from those in blood. Compared with non-shared clonotypes, clonotypes shared by all four sorted-subset donors had higher generation probabilities. Based on pairwise subsampling, the degree of clonotype sharing among donors was expected to be affected by sequencing depth. The genetic and exposure-history diversity represented was limited by the small number of donors. Sharing across a few donors was observed for around 4.8% of naive CD4, under 4% of naive CD8, 2% to 2.5% of memory CD4, and over 0.3% of memory CD8 clonotypes.

In this chain, TRBV18 is recombined with TRBJ2-5; 8 bases in the junction line up with TRBD1. The TCR comes from a woman in her twenties or thirties in good health. Sample: memory CD4+ T cells sorted from blood. The label giving this sample's cell subset or site can be read as: CD45RA-negative fraction. CDR3 protein: CASSIGQGARKTQYF. The DNA sequence reads TGTGCCAGCTCCATAGGACAGGGAGCTCGGAAGACCCAGTACTTC.